The sequence of this TCR beta chain was determined in a study of molecular identifiers for immune sequencing clone quantification. Study details: Sequencing covered four of five parts into which replicate RNA from about 20,000 or 100,000 naive CD8 cells was split.

This clonotype was detected ten times or more. Its cognate antigen is unknown. At one end the junction does not follow the germline gene, possibly because of a read error. TCRdb ran MiXCR on the PCR reads and lists one entry per CDR3 protein. The sample has 550,000 to 750,000 distinct CDR3 sequences, 15% to 20% seen once. In germline, CDR1 is SSHAT, CDR2 FNYEAQ (reference sequence). The CDR3 length is 17 residues. In the sort, naive CD8 T cells were defined as CD8+CD4-CCR7+CD45RA+. The study, taken as a whole, reports: Clones that had above 20 RNA copies took up over 98% of effector molecules but under 1% in naive cells.

The sequenced material came from naive CD8+ T cells from blood, with Jurkat cell RNA spiked in. Sample subset: FACS-sorted CD8+CD4-CCR7+CD45RA+ naive T cells. The chain carries TRBV7-7 and TRBJ2-6, with a weak D call TRBD1 (6 bases). The source is a human donor in good health. Some libraries in this study had Jurkat cell RNA spiked in. CDR3 in amino acids: CASSLGDTASGANVLTF. In DNA, the CDR3 is TGTGCTAGCAGCTTAGGGGACACGGCCTCTGGGGCCAACGTCCTGACTTTC.